Sequencing of this TCR beta chain was carried out in a study of T cells in Graves' hyperthyroidism and ophthalmopathy. There were TCR beta CDR3 regions amplified from RNA transcripts. The HTBI primer set served for first-round RT-PCR of the TCR CDR3. TCRdb re-analysed the multiplex PCR reads in MiXCR, keeping a single row per CDR3 protein. Of around 720,000 distinct CDR3 sequences listed, just over 35% were seen once; the top ten hold less than 35%. Hyperthyroidism of Graves' type that showed no ophthalmopathy progression within 18 months was stable. Whole-study findings and limits: In validation, the model predicted ophthalmopathy. These predictions came a median roughly seven months before onset. Ophthalmopathy stood apart from stable hyperthyroidism in a 13 V-J model. Researchers found most expanded thyroid clonotypes above 0.001 in blood as well.

This clonotype was seen a handful of times. The antigen is unknown. Germline-derived CDR1 and CDR2 are MNHEY and SVGAGI. CDR3 length equals 14 residues. Trimming took 5 bases from V and 6 from J, leaving 14 bases between them. The receptor's source is a woman aged 40 to 55 with Graves' hyperthyroidism. The sample consisted of blood. V usage is TRBV6-5 and J usage is TRBJ1-5, with D perhaps matching TRBD1 (6 bases). CDR3 region: CASSLRGPGQPQHF. CDR3 bases: TGTGCCAGCAGTCTCAGGGGTCCCGGTCAGCCCCAGCATTTT.